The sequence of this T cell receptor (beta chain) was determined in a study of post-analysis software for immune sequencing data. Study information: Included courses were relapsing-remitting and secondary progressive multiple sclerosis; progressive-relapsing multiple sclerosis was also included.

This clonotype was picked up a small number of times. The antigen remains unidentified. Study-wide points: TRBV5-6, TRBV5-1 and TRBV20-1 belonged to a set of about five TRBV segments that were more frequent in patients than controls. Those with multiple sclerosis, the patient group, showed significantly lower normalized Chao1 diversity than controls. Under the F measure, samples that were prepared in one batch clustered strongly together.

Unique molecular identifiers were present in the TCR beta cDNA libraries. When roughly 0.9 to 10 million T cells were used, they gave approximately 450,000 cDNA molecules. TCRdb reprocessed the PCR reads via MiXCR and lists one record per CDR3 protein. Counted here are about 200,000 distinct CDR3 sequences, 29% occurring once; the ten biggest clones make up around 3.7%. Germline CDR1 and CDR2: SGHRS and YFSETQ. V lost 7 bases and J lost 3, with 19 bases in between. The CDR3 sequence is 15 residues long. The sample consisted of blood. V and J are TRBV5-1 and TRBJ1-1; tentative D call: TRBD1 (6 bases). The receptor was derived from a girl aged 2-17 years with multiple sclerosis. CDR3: CASGYTGRGDTEAFF. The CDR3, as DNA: TGCGCCAGCGGCTATACAGGGCGCGGGGACACTGAAGCTTTCTTT. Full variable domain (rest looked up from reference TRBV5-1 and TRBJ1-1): KAGVTQTPRYLIKTRGQQVTLSCSPISGHRSVSWYQQTPGQGLQFLFEYFSETQRNKGNFPGRFSGRQFSNSRSEMNVSTLELGDSALYLCASGYTGRGDTEAFFGQGTRLTVV.